Given below is one T cell receptor (beta chain) in context. This sample was included in a study of blood T cell repertoires in COVID-19. This CDR3 contains 14 residues. Germline CDR1 reads SGHTA; CDR2 reads FQGTGA. Unmatched junction bases numbered 8, after V lost 5 bases and J lost 5 bases. Authors' data handling: Estimates of nucleated cell counts were drawn from the amplification of reference gene primers. Some clones are missing from TCRdb's copy, which holds only in-frame ones; the method was immunoSEQ multiplex PCR. The DNA was the basis for D and trimming; V, J and clone size are from that table. The repertoire holds 210,000 or so clones, with 80% as singletons.

The V call is TRBV7-3, the J call TRBJ1-1; TRBD1 aligns across 7 bases. The clonotype was recovered from a woman aged 40 to 50 with acute COVID-19. The specimen was PBMCs or T cells enriched from blood (not recorded which). The CDR3 region has the DNA TGTGCCAGCAGCGCACAGGGGACGGGGACTGAAGCTTTCTTT. Amino acids: CASSAQGTGTEAFF.